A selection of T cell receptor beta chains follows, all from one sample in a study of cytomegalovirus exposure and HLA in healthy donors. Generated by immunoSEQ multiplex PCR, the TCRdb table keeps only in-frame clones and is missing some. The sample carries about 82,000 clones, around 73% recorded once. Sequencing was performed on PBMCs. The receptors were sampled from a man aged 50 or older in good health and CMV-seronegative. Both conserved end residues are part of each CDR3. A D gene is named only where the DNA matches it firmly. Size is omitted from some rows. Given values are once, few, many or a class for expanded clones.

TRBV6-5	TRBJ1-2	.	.	CASRPQGTYGYTF	TGTGCCAGCAGACCACAGGGAACCTATGGCTACACCTTC
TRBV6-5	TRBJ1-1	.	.	CASSYSRTGANTEAFF	TGTGCCAGCAGTTACTCGAGAACAGGAGCCAACACTGAAGCTTTCTTT
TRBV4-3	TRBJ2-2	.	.	CASSQTERVFTGNTGELFF	TGCGCCAGCAGCCAAACCGAGCGGGTTTTTACAGGGAACACCGGGGAGCTGTTTTTT
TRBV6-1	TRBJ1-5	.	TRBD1	CASWTGEVTQPQHF	TGTGCCAGCTGGACAGGGGAGGTAACTCAGCCCCAGCATTTT
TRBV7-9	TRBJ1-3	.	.	CASSLGASGNTIYF	TGTGCCAGCAGCCTAGGGGCCTCTGGAAACACCATATATTTT
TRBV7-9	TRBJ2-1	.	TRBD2	CASSLGGGFTSEQFF	TGTGCCAGCAGCTTAGGGGGGGGATTTACAAGTGAGCAGTTCTTC
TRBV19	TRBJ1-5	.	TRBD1	CASRMDRVPNQPQHF	TGTGCCAGTAGGATGGACAGGGTCCCAAATCAGCCCCAGCATTTT
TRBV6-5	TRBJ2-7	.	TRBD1	CASRSLRDRAYEQYF	TGTGCCAGCAGATCTCTCCGGGACAGGGCTTACGAGCAGTACTTC
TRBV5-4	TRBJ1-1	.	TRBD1	CASSQPGQGNTEAFF	TGTGCCAGCAGCCAACCGGGACAGGGAAACACTGAAGCTTTCTTT
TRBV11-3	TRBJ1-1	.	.	CASSLSGLPATAFF	TGTGCCAGCAGCTTATCGGGACTCCCTGCGACGGCTTTCTTT
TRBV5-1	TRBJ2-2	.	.	CASSLVGTDTGELFF	TGCGCCAGCAGCTTGGTAGGCACAGACACCGGGGAGCTGTTTTTT
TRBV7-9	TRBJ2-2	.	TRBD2	CASSPRGGLNTGELFF	TGTGCCAGCAGCCCCCGCGGGGGGTTAAACACCGGGGAGCTGTTTTTT
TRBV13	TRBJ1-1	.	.	CASSVGQNTEAFF	TGTGCCAGCAGCGTTGGACAGAACACTGAAGCTTTCTTT
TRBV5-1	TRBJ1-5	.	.	CASSLWAGDNQPQHF	TGCGCCAGCAGCTTGTGGGCGGGAGACAATCAGCCCCAGCATTTT
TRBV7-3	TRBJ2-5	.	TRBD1	CASSSNRGETQYF	TGTGCCAGCAGCTCTAACAGGGGGGAGACCCAGTACTTC
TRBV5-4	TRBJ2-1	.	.	CASSYPTDEVGGRPRVFF	TGTGCCAGCAGCTACCCTACTGATGAGGTGGGGGGGCGCCCTCGGGTGTTCTTC
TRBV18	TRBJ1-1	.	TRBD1	CASSAYRDSNTEAFF	TGTGCCAGCTCAGCTTACCGGGACAGTAACACTGAAGCTTTCTTT
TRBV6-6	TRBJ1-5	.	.	CASSSRGNQPQHF	TGTGCCAGCAGTTCCAGGGGCAATCAGCCCCAGCATTTT
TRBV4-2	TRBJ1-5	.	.	CASSQAGEQPQHF	TGTGCCAGCAGCCAAGCGGGGGAGCAGCCCCAGCATTTT
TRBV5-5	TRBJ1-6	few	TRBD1	CASSLTGDSPLHF	TGTGCCAGCAGCTTGACAGGGGATTCACCCCTCCACTTT
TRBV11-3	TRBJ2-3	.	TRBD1	CASSYTGTGGTDTQYF	TGTGCCAGCAGCTATACCGGGACAGGGGGCACAGATACGCAGTATTTT
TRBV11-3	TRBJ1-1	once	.	CASSRNTEAFF	TGTGCCAGCAGCCGGAACACTGAAGCTTTCTTT
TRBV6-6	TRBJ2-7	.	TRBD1	CASSRLGQGTSGEQYF	TGTGCCAGCAGTCGCCTAGGACAGGGGACTTCGGGGGAGCAGTACTTC
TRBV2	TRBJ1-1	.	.	CASSERRDEAFF	TGTGCCAGCAGTGAGCGACGGGATGAAGCTTTCTTT
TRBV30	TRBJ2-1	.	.	CALSRGSSYNEQFF	TGTGCCCTCTCACGGGGGAGCTCCTACAATGAGCAGTTCTTC
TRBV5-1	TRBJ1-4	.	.	CASSYAGGEKLFF	TGCGCCAGCAGCTATGCCGGGGGTGAAAAACTGTTTTTT
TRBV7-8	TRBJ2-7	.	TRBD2	CASSSRGAGTSGGGEQYF	TGTGCCAGCAGCTCCAGGGGGGCCGGGACTAGCGGGGGTGGCGAGCAGTACTTC
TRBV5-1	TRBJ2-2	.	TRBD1	CASSLGRQGASTGELFF	TGCGCCAGCAGCTTGGGCCGACAGGGGGCAAGTACCGGGGAGCTGTTTTTT
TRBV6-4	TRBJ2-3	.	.	CASSDGGATDTQYF	TGTGCCAGCAGTGACGGGGGGGCCACAGATACGCAGTATTTT
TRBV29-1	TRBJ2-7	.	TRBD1	CSVRGTGVPYEQYF	TGCAGCGTTCGAGGGACAGGGGTACCCTACGAGCAGTACTTC
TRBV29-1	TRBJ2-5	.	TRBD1	CSVVRGQETQYF	TGCAGCGTAGTTAGGGGGCAGGAGACCCAGTACTTC
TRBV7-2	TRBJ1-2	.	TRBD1	CASSPQGALGYGYTF	TGTGCCAGCAGCCCGCAGGGGGCGTTGGGCTATGGCTACACCTTC
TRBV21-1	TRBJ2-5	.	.	CASSKPQGGTQYF	TGTGCCAGCAGCAAACCACAGGGGGGGACCCAGTACTTC